This T cell receptor beta chain stems from a study of early T cells in non-severe SARS-CoV-2 infection (dated by TCRdb to the early 2020s). General notes on the study: Because TCR sequencing relied on bulk RNA taken from unsorted whole blood, pairing of alpha and beta chains was not possible.

This clonotype has ten or more counts. It has no known antigen specificity. Per-base quality was not reported, and no clone a single base away is much larger than it. The CDR3 has 15 amino acids, counting the end cysteine and phenylalanine. Only CDR3 DNA is held: 45 bases, read in frame from base 1. The V end loses 6 bases and the J end loses 0 bases, and a stretch of 15 bases separates them. To prepare the library, 5' RACE was applied. Sequencing was carried out with a NextSeq 500. To correct for sequencing error and PCR bias, the TCR library protocol tagged individual cDNA molecules with unique molecular identifiers. Both TCR alpha and beta chains were sequenced, and tight co-correlation was observed between alpha and beta sequence abundances in each sample. Per the original workflow: V gene, J gene and CDR3 annotation of TCR sequences was performed with Decombinator V4. Expanded TCRs were defined as changing significantly between any two time points under a Poisson model with p below 0.0001. TCR abundances were normalised to the total number of TCRs sequenced per sample and were expressed as counts per million. MAIT TCRs were defined by TRAV1-2 paired with TRAJ12, TRAJ20 or TRAJ33, and iNKT TCRs by TRAV10 paired with TRAJ18. VDJdb, accessed 1 November 2021, was searched for CMV, EBV and SARS-CoV-2 annotated TCRs, excluding TCRs annotated for multiple antigens. TCRdb reran the public reads through fastp at Q25 and MiXCR, keeping productive beta chains. Rows with one shared CDR3 protein collapse into an entry with the most common genes and DNA. The V and J calls shown here were made by TCRdb, not taken from the authors' results. Recorded for this sample are about 26,000 distinct CDR3 sequences; more than 4.5% of them occurred a single time. The ten largest clones represent 4% of the sample.

This was a case-control study nested in a cohort of healthcare workers in London, UK, who had nasopharyngeal swab PCR tests and blood samples taken every week. Healthcare workers were recruited between 23 and 31 March 2020, during the week of the UK lockdown, and were followed weekly for up to about 15 weeks. Here is what the overall study found, with its caveats: Matching against VDJdb was skewed toward anti-spike CD8 responses, likely underestimated virus-specific expansions, and missed private and CD4 specificities.

Rearrangement joined TRBV12-3 or TRBV12-4 to TRBJ2-7; TRBD2 is a weak D gene call, 6 bases matching. This TCR came from an adult who was a healthcare worker with PCR-confirmed SARS-CoV-2 infection or an uninfected control (not recorded which). What was sequenced was whole blood. The DNA reads as follows: TGTGCCAGCAGACGCGGGACGTCGAGCTCCTACGAGCAGTACTTC. Its translation reads: CASRRGTSSSYEQYF.